These T cell receptor beta chains were read from a single sample in a study of preoperative IRX-2 immunotherapy in early breast cancer. TCRdb's table, derived via immunoSEQ multiplex PCR, lists solely in-frame clones and lacks some. The table includes approximately 30,000 clones, around 92% detected once. The specimen comprised tumor tissue, sampled after IRX-2 immunotherapy. The receptors here all came from a human donor with breast cancer. CDR3s include the opening cysteine and the closing phenylalanine or tryptophan. D genes are given only for firm matches. Size values are once, few and many counts, or a class for expanded clones, and some rows have none.

D	J	size	V	CDR3	DNA
TRBD2	TRBJ2-1	-	TRBV28	CASSARLAGGEQFF	TGTGCCAGCAGTGCCCGACTAGCGGGGGGGGAGCAGTTCTTC
-	TRBJ1-4	-	TRBV5-1	CASSVLGFQGEKLFF	TGCGCCAGCAGCGTATTGGGGTTTCAAGGTGAAAAACTGTTTTTT
TRBD1	TRBJ1-2	-	TRBV18	CASSGQTGDDGYTF	TGTGCCAGCTCAGGGCAGACAGGGGATGATGGCTACACCTTC
TRBD1	TRBJ2-2	once	TRBV6-4	CAYRDRRAGELFF	TGTGCCTATAGGGACAGACGGGCCGGGGAGCTGTTTTTT
TRBD1	TRBJ1-5	once	TRBV6-8	CASKGTGQGPQPQHF	TGTGCCAGCAAGGGGACGGGACAGGGGCCTCAGCCCCAGCATTTT
-	TRBJ1-2	-	TRBV28	CASSLTENYGYTF	TGTGCCAGCAGTTTAACGGAAAACTATGGCTACACCTTC
TRBD1	TRBJ1-2	-	TRBV29-1	CSVEDRGQVYGYTF	TGCAGCGTTGAAGATCGGGGACAGGTGTATGGCTACACCTTC
-	TRBJ2-2	-	TRBV23-1	CASSQDRGNTGELFF	TGCGCCAGCAGCCAAGATAGGGGGAACACCGGGGAGCTGTTTTTT
TRBD2	TRBJ2-3	-	TRBV29-1	CSVRQLAGTTDTQYF	TGCAGCGTCCGTCAGCTAGCGGGGACCACAGATACGCAGTATTTT
-	TRBJ2-5	-	TRBV1	CASSQAGGTQETQYF	TGCGCCAGCAGCCAAGCGGGGGGGACACAAGAGACCCAGTACTTC
TRBD1	TRBJ1-2	-	TRBV18	CASSPQAATGGLGGYTF	TGTGCCAGCTCACCACAAGCTGCGACAGGGGGACTTGGTGGCTACACCTTC
TRBD1	TRBJ1-2	-	TRBV10-3	CAISESMTQGVYGYTF	TGTGCCATCAGTGAGTCGATGACTCAGGGGGTATATGGCTACACCTTC
-	TRBJ1-4	few	TRBV11-3	CASSFREGRTNEKLFF	TGTGCCAGCAGCTTCAGGGAGGGGAGGACTAATGAAAAACTGTTTTTT
-	TRBJ1-3	-	TRBV6-8	CASSTQSGNTIYF	TGTGCCAGCTCTACCCAATCTGGAAACACCATATATTTT
-	TRBJ2-1	-	TRBV19	CASSIFPLKRGNEQFF	TGTGCCAGTAGTATTTTCCCTTTGAAGAGGGGCAATGAGCAGTTCTTC
-	TRBJ1-1	-	TRBV19	CASSISGHTEAFF	TGTGCCAGTAGTATCTCAGGGCACACTGAAGCTTTCTTT
-	TRBJ1-5	-	TRBV6-8	CASSPTVQPQHF	TGTGCCAGCAGTCCGACGGTTCAGCCCCAGCATTTT
TRBD2	TRBJ2-1	once	TRBV5-1	CASSLGTSGSIFNEQFF	TGCGCCAGCAGCTTGGGTACTAGCGGGAGCATATTCAATGAGCAGTTCTTC
TRBD1	TRBJ1-2	once	TRBV28	CASSLFSIWDSLRRYGYTF	TGTGCCAGCAGCCTATTCAGTATTTGGGACAGTCTTCGGCGATATGGCTACACCTTC
-	TRBJ2-1	once	TRBV7-5	CASRSGTGTSAEQFF	TGTGCCAGCAGATCAGGAACCGGGACTAGCGCCGAGCAGTTCTTC
TRBD1	TRBJ2-2	-	TRBV11-3	CASSLEGGRNTGELFF	TGTGCCAGCAGCTTGGAAGGGGGCCGGAACACCGGGGAGCTGTTTTTT
-	TRBJ1-4	-	TRBV6-8	CASTWAGNEKLFF	TGTGCCAGCACATGGGCAGGGAATGAAAAACTGTTTTTT
-	TRBJ1-4	-	TRBV6-8	CASSRGGRANEKLFF	TGTGCCAGCAGCCGGGGTGGACGGGCAAATGAAAAACTGTTTTTT
-	TRBJ1-2	-	TRBV11-3	CASSLEVGAYGYTF	TGTGCCAGCAGCTTAGAAGTGGGGGCCTATGGCTACACCTTC
-	TRBJ2-1	-	TRBV7-4	CASSQWRANEQFF	TGTGCCAGCAGCCAATGGCGGGCCAATGAGCAGTTCTTC
-	TRBJ2-1	few	TRBV11-3	CASSPQVATNEQFF	TGTGCCAGCAGCCCCCAGGTGGCGACCAATGAGCAGTTCTTC
-	TRBJ2-3	-	TRBV19	CASASDGYTDTQYF	TGTGCCAGTGCGTCGGACGGATACACAGATACGCAGTATTTT
TRBD1	TRBJ2-1	-	TRBV6-8	CASSPRDSRYNEQFF	TGTGCCAGCAGTCCACGGGACAGCCGATACAATGAGCAGTTCTTC
-	TRBJ2-2	-	TRBV11-3	CANSLGTTMNTGELFF	TGTGCCAACAGCCTAGGGACCACCATGAACACCGGGGAGCTGTTTTTT
-	TRBJ1-1	-	TRBV14	CASSMDRNTEAFF	TGTGCCAGCAGCATGGACAGGAACACTGAAGCTTTCTTT
-	TRBJ2-5	-	TRBV18	CASSPTASGETQYF	TGTGCCAGCTCACCAACGGCCAGTGGAGAGACCCAGTACTTC
-	TRBJ2-1	-	TRBV5-1	CASRVGMSSYNEQFF	TGCGCCAGCAGAGTGGGAATGAGCTCCTACAATGAGCAGTTCTTC
TRBD2	TRBJ2-1	few	TRBV15	CATSPRAGGRDEQFF	TGTGCCACCAGTCCGCGAGCGGGAGGGCGGGATGAGCAGTTCTTC